This T cell receptor beta chain derives from a study of cytomegalovirus exposure and HLA in healthy donors. Across the whole study: Around 180 million T cells yielded 90 million to 130 million unique TCR beta sequences, as an earlier analysis found. For the roughly 370 genotyped donors, more than 80% fell within the Caucasian-associated ancestry cluster.

Regarding the study as a whole: Later analysis identified a missense DCLRE1C variant that was linked to TCR beta V- and J-gene trimming. A later analysis, which compared TCR beta chains of equal frequency, found the HLA-associated ones more clonally expanded.

This clone was detected a few times. Its antigen is not known. The CDR3 covers 13 residues. In germline, CDR1 is LNHDA, CDR2 SQIVND (reference sequence). Losses at the gene ends were 6 bases for V and 6 bases for J; bases not matched to a gene: 4. It was with 60 Vbeta and 13 Jbeta primers that the PCR ran. Profiled with immunoSEQ multiplex PCR; TCRdb holds only in-frame clones, not every one. The table lists 200,000 to 250,000 clones, over 70% of them singletons. The receptor comes from an older woman in good health and CMV-seropositive. Sequenced sample: PBMCs. The rearrangement joins TRBV19 to TRBJ1-4; 7 positions agree with TRBD1. CDR3 residues: CASRDTGDEKLFF. The CDR3, as DNA: TGTGCCAGTAGGGATACAGGGGATGAAAAACTGTTTTTT.